Listed here are 30 T cell receptor beta chains from one sample, sequenced in a study of blood T cells in healthy people across ages. A second PCR, run for about 6 to 11 cycles, used a sample-barcoded 5' primer plus a J-beta primer mix. One entry per CDR3 protein, called by TCRdb with MiXCR from the 5' RACE reads. The sample carries under 2 million distinct CDR3 sequences, roughly a third recorded once. The sequenced material came from blood. The receptors here all came from a woman in her twenties or thirties in good health.

V is TRBV29-1 and J is TRBJ1-2; D call uncertain. The length of the CDR3 is 10 residues. V lost 2 bases and J lost 13, with 11 bases in between. Looked up from germline, CDR1 is SQVTM and CDR2 is ANQGSEA. The chain's CDR3 is CSVEPDRLTF. CDR3 DNA sequence: TGCAGCGTTGAACCAGATCGGCTCACCTTC.

The J gene is TRBJ1-4, the V gene TRBV27; perhaps TRBD1 as D (6 bases). The length of the CDR3 is 15 residues. Germline V lookup: CDR1 MNHEY, CDR2 SMNVEV (reference sequence). V was shortened by 5 bases and J by 0 bases, with 10 bases between the two germline ends. CDR3 region: CASSIGGATNEKLFF. Written as DNA, the CDR3 is TGTGCCAGCAGTATTGGGGGCGCAACTAATGAAAAACTGTTTTTT. The full variable domain, in which reference TRBV27 and TRBJ1-4 provide the parts outside the CDR3, is EAQVTQNPRYLITVTGKKLTVTCSQNMNHEYMSWYRQDPGLGLRQIYYSMNVEVTDKGDVPEGYKVSRKEKRNFPLILESPSPNQTSLYFCASSIGGATNEKLFFGSGTQLSVL.

The genes are TRBV20-1 and TRBJ2-1; 10 positions match TRBD1. V dropped 2 bases and J dropped 9; count of bases not matched to a gene: 4. The CDR3 is 13 amino acids. The germline V gene has CDR1 DFQATT and CDR2 SNEGSKA (reference sequence). CDR3 protein: CSARRQGAFEQFF. DNA for the CDR3: TGCAGTGCTAGACGACAGGGGGCCTTTGAGCAGTTCTTC.

The rearrangement links TRBV7-6 to TRBJ2-4, with D perhaps matching TRBD1 or TRBD2 (5 bases each). This CDR3 is 15 amino acids long. Per the germline V gene, CDR1 is SGHVS and CDR2 is FNYEAQ. Trimming cost V 3 bases and J 0 bases, with 9 bases left between them. CDR3 sequence reads: CASSFGDVAKNIQYF. The CDR3 DNA reads as TGTGCCAGCAGCTTTGGGGACGTAGCCAAAAACATTCAGTACTTC.

V and J are TRBV10-3 and TRBJ2-7, with a weak D call TRBD1 (6 bases). Trimming took off 2 bases at V and 0 bases at J, with 14 bases between the two ends. In germline, CDR1 is ENHRY, CDR2 SYGVKD. The CDR3 length is 16 residues. In DNA, the CDR3 is TGTGCCATCAGTGAGGTGGCAGGGGCCTCCTCCTACGAGCAGTACTTC. This encodes CAISEVAGASSYEQYF.

The chain joins TRBV9 to TRBJ2-4, with TRBD2 matching over 13 bases. With the DNA end fitting TRBJ2-7 better, the J assignment may be wrong. Germline-derived CDR1 and CDR2 are SGDLS and YYNGEE. The CDR3 is 16 residues long. The CDR3 nucleotides read TGTGCCAGCAGCGTAGGGACTAGCGGGAGTGGCCACGAGCAGTACTTC. This translates into CASSVGTSGSGHEQYF.

This clonotype was observed once. The V gene is TRBV7-8, the J gene TRBJ2-5; no reliable D call. Trimming removed 1 base at V and 9 bases at J, with 6 bases between. The germline V gene encodes CDR1 SGHVS and CDR2 FQNEAQ. The CDR3 sequence is 11 residues long. This CDR3 is CASSLEQPQYF. DNA of the CDR3: TGTGCCAGCAGCTTAGAACAGCCCCAGTACTTC. The variable domain in full, with the rest retrieved from reference TRBV7-8 and TRBJ2-5, is GAGVSQSPRYKVAKRGQDVALRCDPISGHVSLFWYQQALGQGPEFLTYFQNEAQLDKSGLPSDRFFAERPEGSVSTLKIQRTQQEDSAVYLCASSLEQPQYFGPGTRLLVL.

The sample holds many counts of this clonotype. The DNA of the CDR3 is TGTGCCAGCAGCTTAACTAGCGGAGGGGGGAATGAGCAGTTCTTC. This encodes CASSLTSGGGNEQFF. This chain connects TRBV7-2 to TRBJ2-1; 8 bases are a match to TRBD2. This CDR3 has 15 residues. Germline values: CDR1 SGHTA, CDR2 FQGNSA. Germline trimming cut 2 bases from V and 7 bases from J; bases unmatched to any gene: 7.

On this clonotype itself: At one boundary the junction diverges from the germline segment, which might be a read error. V gene TRBV7-6 combines with J gene TRBJ2-5; 9 nucleotides line up with TRBD1. CDR3 length: 13 amino acids. CDR1 and CDR2 (germline): SGHVS, FNYEAQ. CDR3 protein: CAGSAGTGSEQYF. The CDR3 DNA sequence: TGTGCCGGCAGCGCGGGGACAGGGTCTGAGCAGTACTTC.

In its sample, this clonotype was seen a few times. The chain joins TRBV3-1 to TRBJ2-3; D is ambiguous. Germline V CDR1 and CDR2: LGHDT, YNNKEL (reference sequence). There are 12 residues in the CDR3. V was cut by 2 bases and J by 4 bases, with 4 bases left in between. The CDR3 here is CASSQWSDTQYF. The CDR3 DNA sequence: TGTGCCAGCAGCCAATGGTCAGATACGCAGTATTTT.

This clonotype came up a few times. The chain employs TRBV12-3 or TRBV12-4 and TRBJ2-1; 8 positions match TRBD2. This CDR3 contains 12 residues. Trimming cost V 7 bases and J 8 bases; bases outside gene matches: 4. This chain's CDR3 is CASTPTSDEQFF. The CDR3 nucleotides read TGTGCCAGCACCCCGACTAGCGATGAGCAGTTCTTC.

This chain joins TRBV20-1 and TRBJ2-3; D not resolved. The germline gives CDR1 DFQATT, CDR2 SNEGSKA (reference sequence). This CDR3 comprises 13 residues. Trimming cost V 2 bases and J 0 bases, with 6 bases left between them. The CDR3 region has the DNA TGCAGTGCTAGACCACTTAGCACAGATACGCAGTATTTT. It encodes CSARPLSTDTQYF.

As for this clonotype: One junction end disagrees with the germline gene, perhaps due to a read error. This chain joins TRBV5-1 and TRBJ2-6; tentative D call: TRBD1 (6 bases). The CDR3 loop spans 15 amino acids. In germline, CDR1 is SGHRS, CDR2 YFSETQ. The CDR3 DNA follows: TGCGCCAGCAGCTTACAGGGATCTGGGGCCAGCGTCCTGACTTTC. Amino acid sequence: CASSLQGSGASVLTF.

J is TRBJ2-7 and V is TRBV30, with D tentatively TRBD1 or TRBD2 (5 bases each). The V end was cut by 2 bases, the J end by 5 bases, with 13 bases between. CDR1 GTSNPN and CDR2 SVGIG come from the germline V gene (reference sequence). The CDR3 is 13 amino acids. The CDR3 protein is CAWSYSGGNEQYF. The CDR3, as DNA: TGTGCCTGGAGTTACTCTGGGGGAAACGAGCAGTACTTC. The entire variable domain, with the rest obtained from reference TRBV30 and TRBJ2-7, is as follows: SQTIHQWPATLVQPVGSPLSLECTVEGTSNPNLYWYRQAAGRGLQLLFYSVGIGQISSEVPQNLSASRPQDRQFILSSKKLLLSDSGFYLCAWSYSGGNEQYFGPGTRLTVT.

The J gene is TRBJ2-1, the V gene TRBV5-8, with D unresolved. This CDR3 region has 12 residues. Germline CDR1 is SGHTS and CDR2 is YDEGEE. The germline V and J ends were trimmed by 4 bases and 7 bases, with 9 bases remaining between them. CDR3 residues: CASSPFRNEQFF. In DNA form, the CDR3 reads TGTGCCAGCAGCCCGTTCCGGAATGAGCAGTTCTTC.

This chain connects TRBV20-1 to TRBJ2-3; 8 bases agree with TRBD1. The CDR3 has 13 amino acids. In germline, CDR1 is DFQATT, CDR2 SNEGSKA (reference sequence). Trimming removed 5 bases from V and 4 bases from J; junction bases left unmatched: 5. This chain's CDR3 is CSAVGQGADTQYF. CDR3 nucleotide sequence: TGCAGTGCTGTCGGACAGGGTGCAGATACGCAGTATTTT.

The rearrangement links TRBV28 to TRBJ2-5; D perhaps matches TRBD1 (6 bases). The tail of the sequence fits TRBJ2-7 better, so the J call may be wrong. The germline V gene encodes CDR1 MDHEN and CDR2 SYDVKM. The CDR3 length is 15 residues. This chain's CDR3 is CASSFQGQGNGEQYF. The CDR3 DNA reads as TGTGCCAGCAGTTTTCAGGGGCAGGGTAATGGCGAGCAGTACTTC.

The rearrangement joins TRBV4-1 to TRBJ2-3; D is uncertain. Trimming took 3 bases from V and 2 from J, leaving 15 bases between them. The CDR3 spans 16 residues. The germline CDR1 and CDR2 sequences are MGHRA and YSYEKL. The CDR3 coding sequence is TGCGCCAGCAGCCATGATGATAGTTCTGACACAGATACGCAGTATTTT. Its protein is CASSHDDSSDTDTQYF.

This clonotype was found many times. This sequence joins TRBV4-1 and TRBJ2-6; D is ambiguous. This CDR3 contains 17 residues. Germline V gene lookup returns CDR1 MGHRA and CDR2 YSYEKL. Trimming cost V 0 bases and J 4 bases, with 13 bases left between them. As DNA, the CDR3 is TGCGCCAGCAGCCAAGATAGGTTGCCGGTCGGGGCCAACGTCCTGACTTTC. This sequence encodes CASSQDRLPVGANVLTF.

In this sample, this clonotype turned up a few times. The CDR3 here is CASSYSDRTNSPLHF. The CDR3, as DNA: TGTGCCAGCAGTTACTCTGACAGGACAAATTCACCCCTCCACTTT. The genes are TRBV6-2 or TRBV6-3 and TRBJ1-6; D is possibly TRBD1 (6 bases). The CDR3 consists of 15 residues. The V gene's germline CDR1 is MNHEY and CDR2 SVGEGT. The V end lost 0 bases, the J end lost 7 bases, and 10 bases lay between the germline ends.

There are many counts of this clonotype. The gene calls are TRBV29-1 and TRBJ2-5; no clear D. Trimming took off 7 bases at V and 5 bases at J, with 8 bases between the two ends. This CDR3 region has 10 residues. The germline V gene has CDR1 SQVTM and CDR2 ANQGSEA. The DNA of the CDR3 is TGCAGCGCGGGCGATGAGACCCAGTACTTC. Translated, it gives CSAGDETQYF.

A few counts support this clonotype. The V call is TRBV5-6, the J call TRBJ2-1, with D perhaps TRBD2 (6 bases). This CDR3 is built from 17 residues. Germline CDR1 reads SGHDT; CDR2 reads YYEEEE. Trimming pared 1 base from V and 2 bases from J, leaving 16 bases between. The CDR3 protein is CASSLYSGTVTYNEQFF. The CDR3 DNA reads as TGTGCCAGCAGCTTGTACTCGGGGACTGTGACCTACAATGAGCAGTTCTTC.

The chain couples TRBV6-1 to TRBJ2-7; 10 positions match TRBD2. The germline V gene encodes CDR1 MNHNS and CDR2 SASEGT. Trimming cost V 2 bases and J 0 bases; bases outside gene matches: 4. This CDR3 spans 16 amino acids. In DNA, the CDR3 is TGTGCCAGCAGTGAAAAAGGACTAGCGGACTCCTACGAGCAGTACTTC. Translating gives CASSEKGLADSYEQYF.

The V call is TRBV9, the J call TRBJ2-4, with TRBD1 identical over 7 bases. The V segment lost 3 bases and the J segment 0 bases; nucleotides outside the gene matches: 12. Germline assignment: CDR1 SGDLS and CDR2 YYNGEE. The CDR3 is 18 amino acids. The CDR3 DNA reads TGTGCCAGCAGCGGTGGACAGGACTTTCAACTAGCCAAAAACATTCAGTACTTC. It specifies CASSGGQDFQLAKNIQYF.

This clonotype was picked up one time. J is TRBJ2-3 and V is TRBV7-9, with TRBD1 matching over 7 bases. Germline V gene data show CDR1 as SEHNR and CDR2 as FQNEAQ (reference sequence). V was clipped by 5 bases and J by 6 bases; unmatched bases: 14. The CDR3 spans 16 residues. The CDR3 region is CASSMEGTAHRDTQYF. Written as DNA, the CDR3 is TGTGCCAGCAGCATGGAAGGGACAGCCCACAGGGATACGCAGTATTTT.

The chain carries TRBV2 and TRBJ2-1; D might be TRBD2 (6 bases). Looked up from germline, CDR1 is SNHLY and CDR2 is FYNNEI. V lost 6 bases to trimming and J lost 5 bases, with 14 bases between them. The CDR3 length is 14 residues. The DNA of the CDR3 is TGTGCCAGCAGGCCTAACGGGGGAGACAATGAGCAGTTCTTC. This encodes CASRPNGGDNEQFF. Filled out from reference TRBV2 and TRBJ2-1, the complete variable domain reads EPEVTQTPSHQVTQMGQEVILRCVPISNHLYFYWYRQILGQKVEFLVSFYNNEISEKSEIFDDQFSVERPDGSNFTLKIRSTKLEDSAMYFCASRPNGGDNEQFFGPGTRLTVL.

The genes are TRBV19 and TRBJ1-1; D remains ambiguous. Germline values: CDR1 LNHDA, CDR2 SQIVND (reference sequence). Between the trimmed V and J ends, which lost 0 bases and 11 bases, there was a span of 10 bases. The CDR3 is 12 amino acids. The DNA for the CDR3 is TGTGCCAGTAGTATAGAGAGAGGCTCTGCTTTCTTT. Translating it yields CASSIERGSAFF.

This clonotype was seen at least ten times. The chain carries TRBV6-2 or TRBV6-3 and TRBJ2-6; D remains ambiguous. The length of the CDR3 is 13 residues. Per the germline V gene, CDR1 is MNHEY and CDR2 is SVGEGT. Trimming cost V 7 bases and J 2 bases, with 6 bases left between them. The CDR3 DNA sequence: TGTGCCAGCACCTACACTGGGGCCAACGTCCTGACTTTC. Translation gives CASTYTGANVLTF.

V is TRBV28 and J is TRBJ2-1; perhaps TRBD1 as D (6 bases). Trimming stripped 4 bases from V and 8 bases from J, with 24 bases between. The germline V gene encodes CDR1 MDHEN and CDR2 SYDVKM. This CDR3 has 17 residues. The CDR3 is CASSSSRSGDPQYEQFF. The CDR3 DNA follows: TGTGCCAGCAGTTCGAGCCGCTCAGGGGACCCACAATATGAGCAGTTCTTC. Supplemented by reference TRBV28 and TRBJ2-1, the full variable domain reads DVKVTQSSRYLVKRTGEKVFLECVQDMDHENMFWYRQDPGLGLRLIYFSYDVKMKEKGDIPEGYSVSREKKERFSLILESASTNQTSMYLCASSSSRSGDPQYEQFFGPGTRLTVL.

V usage is TRBV4-2 and J usage is TRBJ2-3, with no clear D. The V and J ends lost 1 base and 4 bases respectively, with 6 bases between them. The CDR3 runs to 13 residues. Per the germline V gene, CDR1 is LGHNA and CDR2 is YNFKEQ. The CDR3 DNA reads as TGTGCCAGCAGCCAAGCTCTCCCAGATACGCAGTATTTT. Its protein is CASSQALPDTQYF.